A single sample is the source of the 13 T cell receptor beta chains below, sequenced in a study of cytomegalovirus exposure and HLA in healthy donors. The repertoire was sequenced with immunoSEQ multiplex PCR; TCRdb's copy has only in-frame clones and lacks some. Of about 43,000 clones in the sample, around nine tenths were seen once. Sequenced: PBMCs. The receptors were sampled from a man between 18 and 35 years old in good health and CMV-seronegative.

The chain couples TRBV7-2 to TRBJ1-5, with D perhaps TRBD1 (5 bases). Germline V lookup: CDR1 SGHTA, CDR2 FQGNSA. Trimming removed 6 bases from V and 4 bases from J, with 16 bases in between. This CDR3 has 15 amino acids. The DNA for the CDR3 is TGTGCCAGCAGTCTTACGCCGGGACTTAATCAGCCCCAGCATTTT. Translation: CASSLTPGLNQPQHF.

This chain uses TRBV15 with TRBJ2-2; the match to TRBD1 covers 7 bases. Germline CDR1 and CDR2: LNHNV and YYDKDF (reference sequence). The CDR3 contains 16 residues. V trimming: 3 bases; J trimming: 3 bases; junction bases outside the gene matches: 7. The CDR3 bases are TGTGCCACCAGCAGGGCCGGGACAGAAGACACCGGGGAGCTGTTTTTT. Protein product: CATSRAGTEDTGELFF.

The chain employs TRBV5-1 and TRBJ2-7; 7 nucleotides match TRBD2. The CDR3 has 13 amino acids. V lost 0 bases to trimming and J lost 4 bases; unmatched junction nucleotides: 1. From germline, CDR1 is SGHRS and CDR2 YFSETQ. The CDR3, as DNA: TGCGCCAGCAGCTTGGAACTAGCGTACGAGCAGTACTTC. Its translation: CASSLELAYEQYF.

This clone was seen just once. The rearrangement uses TRBV18 and TRBJ1-1; no reliable D call. Germline assignment: CDR1 KGHSH and CDR2 LQKENI. This CDR3 is built from 13 residues. Trimming pared 1 base from V and 0 bases from J, leaving 3 bases between. The chain's CDR3 is CASSPLVNTEAFF. As DNA, the CDR3 is TGTGCCAGCTCACCACTCGTGAACACTGAAGCTTTCTTT.

The chain is built from TRBV29-1 and TRBJ2-2; the D gene is possibly TRBD2 (5 bases). There are 14 residues in the CDR3. The V end was cut by 7 bases, the J end by 4 bases, with 16 bases between. Germline-derived CDR1 and CDR2 are SQVTM and ANQGSEA. The CDR3 sequence: CSARTGVGTGELFF. The CDR3 coding sequence is TGCAGCGCAAGGACTGGGGTAGGCACCGGGGAGCTGTTTTTT.

The sample holds one count of this clone. V gene TRBV4-2 combines with J gene TRBJ2-3, with TRBD2 matching 7 bases. CDR1 and CDR2 (germline): LGHNA, YNFKEQ. V lost 4 bases and J lost 3; bases outside the gene matches: 7. There are 15 residues in the CDR3. The CDR3 DNA reads TGTGCCAGCAGCCTTGGGAGGGGTTTGACAGATACGCAGTATTTT. It codes for CASSLGRGLTDTQYF.

Of note for this clone: At one boundary the junction diverges from the germline segment, which might be a read error. Other DNA sequences in the sample encode the same CDR3. The chain carries TRBV6-4 and TRBJ1-2; 7 bases align to TRBD1. The CDR3 runs 14 residues. Germline V gene sequence: CDR1 MRHNA, CDR2 SNTAGT. The CDR3 sequence: CASSASGQESGYTF. DNA for the CDR3: TGTGCTAGCAGTGCCTCCGGACAGGAGTCAGGCTACACCTTC.

V usage is TRBV7-2 and J usage is TRBJ2-1, with D tentatively TRBD2 (7 bases). Germline V gene sequence: CDR1 SGHTA, CDR2 FQGNSA. V was shortened by 1 base and J by 0 bases, with 16 bases between the two germline ends. The CDR3 is 18 amino acids. This CDR3 is CASSLGRGGGLSYNEQFF. CDR3 coding DNA: TGTGCCAGCAGCTTAGGACGGGGCGGGGGCCTCTCCTACAATGAGCAGTTCTTC.

CDR3 coding DNA: TGTGCCAGCAGTCACGGACAGGGGGAGCAGTACTTC. Translated, it gives CASSHGQGEQYF. V is TRBV6-1 and J is TRBJ2-7, with 9 nucleotides matching TRBD1. With V trimmed by 5 bases and J by 7 bases, 3 bases remained unmatched. This CDR3 comprises 12 residues. The germline gives CDR1 MNHNS, CDR2 SASEGT.

Here the CDR3 reads CASSSRPMTGGIHEQYF. CDR3 DNA: TGCGCCAGCAGCTCGAGACCGATGACAGGGGGAATCCACGAGCAGTACTTC. V is TRBV5-1 and J is TRBJ2-7; 9 positions agree with TRBD1. CDR3 length equals 17 residues. V trimming: 3 bases; J trimming: 5 bases; junction bases outside the gene matches: 15. Germline values: CDR1 SGHRS, CDR2 YFSETQ.

Here the CDR3 DNA reads TGTGCCAGTAGCTGGGGCGCCTCCTCCTACGAGCAGTACTTC. Encoded protein: CASSWGASSYEQYF. The chain recombines TRBV19 with TRBJ2-7, with D possibly TRBD1 on 5 matching bases. The CDR3 spans 14 residues. Germline CDR1 LNHDA, CDR2 SQIVND (reference sequence). Trimming took off 6 bases at V and 0 bases at J, with 12 bases between the two ends.

The count of this clone is one. One end of the junction is discordant with germline, which a read error may explain. The chain employs TRBV2 and TRBJ2-7; 9 bases agree with TRBD2. Germline V gene sequence: CDR1 SNHLY, CDR2 FYNNEI. CDR3 size: 18 residues. The CDR3 reads CASSEDYSGTSKVYEQYF. The CDR3 DNA is TGTGCCAGCAGCGAAGATTATTCCGGGACTAGCAAAGTTTACGAGCAGTACTTC. Based on the CDR3 plus reference TRBV2 and TRBJ2-7, the full variable domain is EPEVTQTPSHQVTQMGQEVILRCVPISNHLYFYWYRQILGQKVEFLVSFYNNEISEKSEIFDDQFSVERPDGSNFTLKIRSTKLEDSAMYFCASSEDYSGTSKVYEQYFGPGTRLTVT.

This chain links TRBV9 with TRBJ1-6; D is unresolved. CDR1 is SGDLS and CDR2 is YYNGEE in the germline V gene. Trimming took 3 bases from V and 0 from J, leaving 4 bases between them. This CDR3 has 14 amino acids. The CDR3 bases are TGTGCCAGCAGCGGGAGCTCCTATAATTCACCCCTCCACTTT. It translates to CASSGSSYNSPLHF.